This TCR beta chain was identified in a study of OX40 agonist ivuxolimab in advanced cancers. Findings of the study overall: Patients who responded partially at 0.1-3.0 mg/kg showed clonal expansion ranking among the lowest. Averaging showed that CD8+ T cells had more expanded clones than CD4+ did.

Enrollment shut out patients with autoimmune disease history or systemic immunosuppression. The investigators sampled blood at baseline, at cycle 4 day 1, and at cycle 7 day 1. Clones were sequenced by immunoSEQ multiplex PCR, and TCRdb holds only the in-frame ones, with some missing. The sample lists about 69,000 clones, more than 75% occurring once. The CDR3 has 13 residues. Trimming cost V 4 bases and J 4 bases, with 13 bases left between them. The germline gives CDR1 SQVTM, CDR2 ANQGSEA. Note on this clone: The antigen is not known.

The material sequenced was CD4+ or CD8+ T cells sorted from blood, taken in a trial of the OX40 agonist ivuxolimab. The chain carries TRBV29-1 and TRBJ1-2; D remains unclear. The TCR comes from an adult with an advanced solid tumor such as melanoma, head and neck, liver or kidney cancer. In DNA, the CDR3 is TGCAGCGTTGTAGGACCCTGGGGCTATGGCTACACCTTC. Its translation: CSVVGPWGYGYTF.